The 25 T cell receptor beta chains presented below share a single source sample, sequenced in a study of memory CD4+ T cells and cytomegalovirus serostatus. The sort gate was single viable CD3+CD4+CD8-CD45RO+ cells for memory CD4+ T cells. Assay used: immunoSEQ multiplex PCR; TCRdb lists only in-frame clones, some missing. The data contain under 65,000 clones, about 73% of them singletons. The sequencing input was memory CD4+ T cells from blood. The receptors come from an adult in good health and CMV-seronegative.

The chain has TRBV6-5 and TRBJ1-4, with a weak D call TRBD1 (5 bases). There are 13 residues in the CDR3. V gave up 5 bases and J gave up 16 bases, with 20 bases separating them. Germline V gene lookup returns CDR1 MNHEY and CDR2 SVGAGI. In DNA form, the CDR3 reads TGTGCCAGCAGTAGGGACCGACAGAAGACTCAGTTTTTT. This translates into CASSRDRQKTQFF.

The chain links TRBV27 to TRBJ2-3; no clear D. Trimming took 1 base from V and 5 from J, leaving 4 bases between them. The V gene's germline CDR1 is MNHEY and CDR2 SMNVEV (reference sequence). The CDR3 spans 12 residues. CDR3 region: CASSLLGDTQYF. CDR3 coding DNA: TGTGCCAGCAGTTTATTAGGAGATACGCAGTATTTT.

The chain couples TRBV28 to TRBJ2-1, with D maybe TRBD2 (6 bases). This CDR3 has 16 amino acids. V lost 6 bases and J 5 bases, leaving 20 bases between the germline ends. Germline CDR1 and CDR2: MDHEN and SYDVKM. The DNA for the CDR3 is TGTGCCAGCAGGGGATCAGGACTAACGGAAAACAATGAGCAGTTCTTC. Amino acids: CASRGSGLTENNEQFF.

J is TRBJ1-5 and V is TRBV28; D is unclear. The CDR3 has 14 amino acids. Germline V gene sequence: CDR1 MDHEN, CDR2 SYDVKM. V shed 2 bases and J shed 7 bases, with 12 bases lying between them. The chain's CDR3 is CASSLQQVEQPQHF. As DNA, the CDR3 is TGTGCCAGCAGTTTACAGCAGGTTGAGCAGCCCCAGCATTTT. Based on the CDR3 plus reference TRBV28 and TRBJ1-5, the full variable domain is DVKVTQSSRYLVKRTGEKVFLECVQDMDHENMFWYRQDPGLGLRLIYFSYDVKMKEKGDIPEGYSVSREKKERFSLILESASTNQTSMYLCASSLQQVEQPQHFGDGTRLSIL.

The gene calls are TRBV28 and TRBJ2-1; D gene unclear. This CDR3 has 13 residues. Germline V gene sequence: CDR1 MDHEN, CDR2 SYDVKM. The V and J ends lost 2 bases and 3 bases respectively, with 5 bases between them. The CDR3 reads CASSLANYNEQFF. Written as DNA, the CDR3 is TGTGCCAGCAGTTTAGCGAACTACAATGAGCAGTTCTTC.

In its sample, this clone was seen once. The V and J genes are TRBV4-1 and TRBJ1-5; 7 positions match TRBD1. J gave up 2 bases and V 4 bases, and 8 bases lay outside the gene matches. The CDR3 contains 16 residues. Per the germline V gene, CDR1 is MGHRA and CDR2 is YSYEKL. CDR3 sequence (DNA): TGCGCCAGCAGCCTCCTACCTGACAGGGGCAATCAGCCCCAGCATTTT. Its translation is CASSLLPDRGNQPQHF.

There are a few counts of this clone. This chain uses TRBV30 with TRBJ1-1; no definite D call. Germline V gene sequence: CDR1 GTSNPN, CDR2 SVGIG (reference sequence). The CDR3 covers 12 residues. V dropped 8 bases and J dropped 0 bases, with 10 bases sitting between them. CDR3 region: CARSSMNTEAFF. In nucleotides, the CDR3 is TGTGCCCGAAGTTCCATGAACACTGAAGCTTTCTTT.

This rearrangement joins TRBV2 to TRBJ1-2; the D gene is possibly TRBD1 (6 bases). Germline V gives CDR1 SNHLY, CDR2 FYNNEI. This CDR3 contains 11 residues. The V end was cut by 9 bases, the J end by 4 bases, with 9 bases between. CDR3 sequence: CAREGGYGYTF. Here the CDR3 DNA reads TGTGCCAGGGAGGGGGGCTATGGCTACACCTTC.

V and J are TRBV5-4 and TRBJ2-5, with D hard to call. Germline CDR1 reads SGHNT; CDR2 reads YYREEE (reference sequence). The CDR3 has 16 residues. The germline V and J ends were trimmed by 0 bases and 1 base, with 13 bases remaining between them. CDR3 DNA sequence: TGTGCCAGCAGCTTGGATGTATCTGGTTCCCAAGAGACCCAGTACTTC. Protein sequence: CASSLDVSGSQETQYF.

The chain couples TRBV19 to TRBJ1-2, with no clear D. CDR1 is LNHDA, CDR2 SQIVND, per germline (reference sequence). This CDR3 has 13 residues. The V and J ends lost 3 bases and 8 bases respectively, with 13 bases between them. CDR3 DNA sequence: TGTGCCAGTAGTATGTCCCCGAGTAGCGGCTACACCTTC. Protein: CASSMSPSSGYTF.

V usage is TRBV28 and J usage is TRBJ2-1, with 9 bases identical to TRBD1. Trimming at V came to 7 bases and at J to 10 bases, leaving 23 bases not matched to a gene. CDR3 size: 18 residues. Looked up from germline, CDR1 is MDHEN and CDR2 is SYDVKM. The DNA for the CDR3 is TGTGCCAGCATGCTGGACAGGGGTATGTTAGTGGGTACGGTCGAGCAGTTCTTC. It yields the protein CASMLDRGMLVGTVEQFF.

This rearrangement joins TRBV7-8 to TRBJ1-5; D gene ambiguous. The CDR3 covers 16 residues. Germline V lookup: CDR1 SGHVS, CDR2 FQNEAQ. Between the trimmed V and J ends, which lost 0 bases and 2 bases, there was a span of 11 bases. Here the CDR3 reads CASSLAERGGNQPQHF. The CDR3 nucleotides are TGTGCCAGCAGCTTAGCGGAAAGAGGAGGCAATCAGCCCCAGCATTTT.

The chain couples TRBV29-1 to TRBJ1-1; D not certain. The V gene's germline CDR1 is SQVTM and CDR2 ANQGSEA. Trimming took off 1 base at V and 8 bases at J, with 5 bases between the two ends. The CDR3 covers 10 residues. Here the CDR3 DNA reads TGCAGCGTTGAAGGCAGGGAAGCTTTCTTT. It translates to CSVEGREAFF. Together with reference TRBV29-1 and TRBJ1-1, the CDR3 gives the full variable domain: SAVISQKPSRDICQRGTSLTIQCQVDSQVTMMFWYRQQPGQSLTLIATANQGSEATYESGFVIDKFPISRPNLTFSTLTVSNMSPEDSSIYLCSVEGREAFFGQGTRLTVV.

This clone was seen once. The chain combines TRBV7-8 with TRBJ2-3; D unresolved. From germline, CDR1 is SGHVS and CDR2 FQNEAQ. V was cut by 1 base and J by 1 base, with 3 bases left in between. The CDR3 covers 13 residues. This chain's CDR3 is CASSLVRTDTQYF. In DNA form, the CDR3 reads TGTGCCAGCAGCTTAGTACGCACAGATACGCAGTATTTT.

The rearrangement links TRBV6-5 to TRBJ1-1; a possible D gene is TRBD1 (5 bases). CDR1 and CDR2 from the germline V gene are MNHEY and SVGAGI. CDR3 size: 13 residues. V was cut by 6 bases and J by 1 base, with 9 bases left in between. CDR3: CASSLQANTEAFF. The CDR3 region has the DNA TGTGCCAGCAGCTTACAGGCGAACACTGAAGCTTTCTTT.

In this sample, this clone turned up a few times. The genes are TRBV2 and TRBJ2-7; TRBD2 matches 10 bases. The CDR3 is 15 amino acids. Looked up from germline, CDR1 is SNHLY and CDR2 is FYNNEI. The V gene end was trimmed by 5 bases and the J gene end by 5 bases; junction bases not matched to a gene: 9. CDR3 DNA: TGTGCCAGCAGTCGGACTAGCGGTTTGGGGAACGAGCAGTACTTC. Translation: CASSRTSGLGNEQYF. The variable domain in full, completed from reference TRBV2 and TRBJ2-7, reads EPEVTQTPSHQVTQMGQEVILRCVPISNHLYFYWYRQILGQKVEFLVSFYNNEISEKSEIFDDQFSVERPDGSNFTLKIRSTKLEDSAMYFCASSRTSGLGNEQYFGPGTRLTVT.

This clone was counted a single time. The J gene is TRBJ2-7, the V gene TRBV5-1; D is unresolved. The CDR3 runs 15 residues. Germline CDR1 reads SGHRS; CDR2 reads YFSETQ. Trimming removed 0 bases at V and 3 bases at J, with 13 bases between. The CDR3 DNA reads TGCGCCAGCAGCTTGGGCCTAACCCGGGTCTACGAGCAGTACTTC. Translating it yields CASSLGLTRVYEQYF.

The V call is TRBV6-5, the J call TRBJ2-7; 8 bases match TRBD2. The CDR3 covers 13 residues. The germline CDR1 and CDR2 sequences are MNHEY and SVGAGI. J was trimmed by 0 bases and V by 5 bases; bases with no gene match: 0. Written as DNA, the CDR3 is TGTGCCAGCAGTCGGGGGGGCTCCTACGAGCAGTACTTC. Amino acids: CASSRGGSYEQYF.

This clone occurred a few times. The chain joins TRBV6-8 to TRBJ1-1; maybe TRBD1 (5 bases). The germline V and J ends were trimmed by 0 bases and 1 base, with 9 bases remaining between them. This CDR3 spans 15 amino acids. Germline CDR1 reads MNHGY; CDR2 reads SAAAGT. The CDR3 coding sequence is TGTGCCAGCAGTTACTCAGACAGCCCGAACACTGAAGCTTTCTTT. Encoded protein: CASSYSDSPNTEAFF.

The rearrangement joins TRBV9 to TRBJ1-1, with 7 bases matching TRBD1. From germline, CDR1 is SGDLS and CDR2 YYNGEE. The CDR3 extends over 16 amino acids. Unmatched junction bases numbered 9, after V lost 4 bases and J lost 0 bases. In DNA, the CDR3 is TGTGCCAGCAGCTCCCGACCGACAGGGATGAACACTGAAGCTTTCTTT. Protein: CASSSRPTGMNTEAFF. The full variable domain, completed using reference TRBV9 and TRBJ1-1, is DSGVTQTPKHLITATGQRVTLRCSPRSGDLSVYWYQQSLDQGLQFLIQYYNGEERAKGNILERFSAQQFPDLHSELNLSSLELGDSALYFCASSSRPTGMNTEAFFGQGTRLTVV.

The chain recombines TRBV5-6 with TRBJ2-5; perhaps TRBD1 as D (5 bases). Trimming took off 0 bases at V and 3 bases at J, with 15 bases between the two ends. The CDR3 extends over 16 amino acids. Per germline, CDR1 SGHDT and CDR2 YYEEEE. CDR3 region: CASSLEMSRVEETQYF. CDR3 in DNA: TGTGCCAGCAGCTTGGAGATGAGCAGGGTGGAAGAGACCCAGTACTTC.

The chain carries TRBV10-3 and TRBJ2-7; unclear D gene. The germline V gene encodes CDR1 ENHRY and CDR2 SYGVKD. The CDR3 is made up of 12 amino acids. V lost 6 bases and J lost 2, with 8 bases in between. CDR3 bases: TGTGCCATCAGAGGCAGGACCTACGAGCAGTACTTC. This encodes CAIRGRTYEQYF.

This sequence joins TRBV5-4 and TRBJ2-1; D might be TRBD1 (6 bases). With 0 bases removed from V and 7 bases from J, the gap between germline ends came to 17 bases. This CDR3 spans 16 amino acids. Germline V gene lookup returns CDR1 SGHNT and CDR2 YYREEE (reference sequence). CDR3 nucleotides: TGTGCCAGCAGCTTGGCTAACAACAGGGCAAGGAATGAGCAGTTCTTC. Protein sequence: CASSLANNRARNEQFF. Full variable domain (outside the CDR3, taken from reference TRBV5-4 and TRBJ2-1): ETGVTQSPTHLIKTRGQQVTLRCSSQSGHNTVSWYQQALGQGPQFIFQYYREEENGRGNFPPRFSGLQFPNYSSELNVNALELDDSALYLCASSLANNRARNEQFFGPGTRLTVL.

The chain joins TRBV28 to TRBJ2-3; 10 bases are shared with TRBD2. Trimming removed 4 bases from V and 6 bases from J; junction bases left unmatched: 7. The CDR3 runs 15 residues. Per the germline V gene, CDR1 is MDHEN and CDR2 is SYDVKM. The CDR3 is CASSSAGGPGDTQYF. The DNA for the CDR3 is TGTGCCAGCAGTTCAGCGGGAGGGCCGGGCGATACGCAGTATTTT.

The chain links TRBV9 to TRBJ1-3, with TRBD1 as a possible D gene (6 bases). The V gene's germline CDR1 is SGDLS and CDR2 YYNGEE. The CDR3 is 15 amino acids. Trimming took 4 bases from V and 0 from J, leaving 11 bases between them. This CDR3 is CASSSGVNSGNTIYF. The CDR3 DNA reads as TGTGCCAGCAGCTCAGGGGTGAACTCTGGAAACACCATATATTTT.